This passage covers 29 T cell receptor beta chains from one sample sequenced in a study of blood T cell repertoires in COVID-19. The assay was immunoSEQ multiplex PCR, and TCRdb's table has in-frame clones only and misses some. The sample has approximately 74,000 clones; approximately 81% are singletons. Source material: peripheral blood. Source of these receptors: an elderly woman with active or convalescent COVID-19.

This chain joins TRBV7-2 and TRBJ2-5; 9 nucleotides agree with TRBD1. The CDR3 is 15 amino acids. V shed 5 bases, J shed 0 bases, and the junction held 4 bases outside the gene matches. Germline-derived CDR1 and CDR2 are SGHTA and FQGNSA. CDR3 in amino acids: CASSPGTGHQETQYF. In DNA form, the CDR3 reads TGTGCCAGCAGCCCCGGGACAGGGCACCAAGAGACCCAGTACTTC.

The V call is TRBV6-2 or TRBV6-3, the J call TRBJ2-7; TRBD2 is a possible D gene (5 bases). Trimming left V 2 bases short and J 6 bases short, with 17 bases between. This CDR3 contains 15 residues. CDR1 is MNHEY and CDR2 is SVGEGT in the germline V gene. The DNA of the CDR3 is TGTGCCAGCAGTTACCCCGGGATCCCGGGGTTCGAGCAGTACTTC. Amino acid sequence: CASSYPGIPGFEQYF.

This clone was seen a few times. The rearrangement links TRBV11-2 to TRBJ2-1, with TRBD2 matching 8 bases. Per germline, CDR1 SGHAT and CDR2 FQNNGV. CDR3 length: 14 residues. V lost 2 bases to trimming and J lost 9 bases; unmatched junction nucleotides: 6. The CDR3 protein is CASSLTSGNSEQFF. DNA for the CDR3: TGTGCCAGCAGCTTAACTAGCGGTAACTCTGAGCAGTTCTTC. The variable domain in full, with the rest retrieved from reference TRBV11-2 and TRBJ2-1, is EAGVAQSPRYKIIEKRQSVAFWCNPISGHATLYWYQQILGQGPKLLIQFQNNGVVDDSQLPKDRFSAERLKGVDSTLKIQPAKLEDSAVYLCASSLTSGNSEQFFGPGTRLTVL.

The rearrangement links TRBV12-3 or TRBV12-4 to TRBJ2-5; unclear D gene. This CDR3 contains 13 residues. The V and J ends lost 3 bases and 12 bases respectively, with 17 bases between them. DNA of the CDR3: TGTGCCAGCAGTTTTCATGTTATGAGTGAGGAGTACTTC. It yields the protein CASSFHVMSEEYF.

This clone was detected once. This chain uses TRBV5-4 with TRBJ2-1, with 11 bases that match TRBD2. J gave up 5 bases and V 2 bases, and 12 bases lay outside the gene matches. Looked up from germline, CDR1 is SGHNT and CDR2 is YYREEE (reference sequence). This CDR3 is 18 amino acids long. In nucleotides, the CDR3 is TGTGCCAGCAGCTTCCAAGCCCCCTTAGCGGGGGGGAACAATGAGCAGTTCTTC. Translated, it gives CASSFQAPLAGGNNEQFF.

The J gene is TRBJ1-2, the V gene TRBV19, with D perhaps TRBD1 (5 bases). Germline assignment: CDR1 LNHDA and CDR2 SQIVND (reference sequence). CDR3 length: 14 amino acids. Trimming removed 5 bases at V and 5 bases at J, with 15 bases between. CDR3 sequence reads: CASSATDSRYGYTF. The CDR3 nucleotides are TGTGCCAGTAGTGCCACTGACAGCCGATATGGCTACACCTTC.

This chain connects TRBV11-2 to TRBJ2-3; D call uncertain. CDR3 length: 12 amino acids. Trimming took off 3 bases at V and 3 bases at J, with 4 bases between the two ends. Germline assignment: CDR1 SGHAT and CDR2 FQNNGV. CDR3 protein: CASSFSTDTQYF. The CDR3 DNA sequence: TGTGCCAGCAGCTTTTCGACAGATACGCAGTATTTT.

The V and J genes are TRBV19 and TRBJ1-1; tentatively, D is TRBD1 (6 bases). Trimming pared 9 bases from V and 8 bases from J, leaving 13 bases between. This CDR3 contains 11 residues. The germline V gene has CDR1 LNHDA and CDR2 SQIVND (reference sequence). The CDR3 nucleotides are TGTGCCAGCTTAATAGGGACAGAAGCTTTCTTT. Amino acid sequence: CASLIGTEAFF.

The genes are TRBV20-1 and TRBJ1-2; D may be TRBD1 (5 bases). The CDR3 has 14 amino acids. V lost 3 bases and J 7 bases, leaving 18 bases between the germline ends. Germline V gene data show CDR1 as DFQATT and CDR2 as SNEGSKA (reference sequence). The CDR3 sequence: CSASPSEGTVGYTF. Here the CDR3 DNA reads TGCAGTGCTAGTCCCTCGGAGGGGACGGTTGGCTACACCTTC.

The V and J genes are TRBV7-7 and TRBJ2-7, with 12 bases fitting TRBD1. The CDR3 has 15 amino acids. V trimming: 5 bases; J trimming: 2 bases; junction bases outside the gene matches: 4. CDR1 and CDR2 (germline): SSHAT, FNYEAQ (reference sequence). This CDR3 reads CASSLRDRGPYEQYF. The CDR3 nucleotides read TGTGCCAGCAGCCTCCGGGACAGGGGGCCCTACGAGCAGTACTTC. The whole variable domain, remainder taken from reference TRBV7-7 and TRBJ2-7, is GAGVSQSPRYKVTKRGQDVTLRCDPISSHATLYWYQQALGQGPEFLTYFNYEAQPDKSGLPSDRFSAERPEGSISTLTIQRTEQRDSAMYRCASSLRDRGPYEQYFGPGTRLTVT.

The CDR3 is CASTGGGLGDGYTF. CDR3 coding DNA: TGTGCCAGTACAGGGGGCGGCCTCGGGGATGGCTACACCTTC. This chain uses TRBV10-3 with TRBJ1-2; 9 bases fit TRBD1. J gave up 6 bases and V 10 bases, and 12 bases lay outside the gene matches. CDR1 ENHRY and CDR2 SYGVKD come from the germline V gene. The CDR3 runs to 14 residues.

The chain recombines TRBV10-1 with TRBJ1-1, with D possibly TRBD1 on 5 matching bases. V was pared by 6 bases and J by 1 base, with 9 bases between. The CDR3 has 13 residues. The germline CDR1 and CDR2 sequences are WNHNN and SYGVQD (reference sequence). CDR3 residues: CASSSDRNTEAFF. The CDR3 DNA sequence: TGCGCCAGCAGCTCCGACAGGAACACTGAAGCTTTCTTT.

The genes are TRBV5-1 and TRBJ2-1; D remains unclear. Trimming cost V 0 bases and J 0 bases, with 10 bases left between them. The CDR3 consists of 16 residues. CDR1 and CDR2 from the germline V gene are SGHRS and YFSETQ. The CDR3 sequence is CASSLEPASSYNEQFF. The CDR3 DNA follows: TGCGCCAGCAGCTTGGAGCCAGCGAGCTCCTACAATGAGCAGTTCTTC.

This clone was counted a single time. The chain combines TRBV6-2 or TRBV6-3 with TRBJ2-3; TRBD2 matches at 8 bases. Germline V gene lookup returns CDR1 MNHEY and CDR2 SVGEGT. The V segment lost 0 bases and the J segment 1 base; nucleotides outside the gene matches: 0. This CDR3 region has 15 residues. The CDR3 region has the DNA TGTGCCAGCAGTTACTCGACTAGCGGCACAGATACGCAGTATTTT. It translates to CASSYSTSGTDTQYF.

The chain recombines TRBV7-9 with TRBJ2-2, with 8 nucleotides matching TRBD1. V lost 5 bases, J lost 7 bases, and 9 bases stayed unmatched. The V gene's germline CDR1 is SEHNR and CDR2 FQNEAQ (reference sequence). CDR3 length: 15 residues. In DNA form, the CDR3 reads TGTGCCAGCAGCCCTTTAGGGGGACAGGTCGGGGAGCTGTTTTTT. This translates into CASSPLGGQVGELFF.

Here the CDR3 reads CATSRESAGGQYF. CDR3 sequence (DNA): TGTGCCACCAGCAGAGAATCGGCCGGCGGGCAGTACTTC. This chain uses TRBV15 with TRBJ2-7; D gene unclear. Trimming stripped 0 bases from V and 9 bases from J, with 12 bases between. Per the germline V gene, CDR1 is LNHNV and CDR2 is YYDKDF (reference sequence). The CDR3 extends over 13 amino acids.

CDR3 DNA: TGTGCCAGCAGCTTACGGTCGGCAGGGGGTTTAATGAACACTGAAGCTTTCTTT. Encoded protein: CASSLRSAGGLMNTEAFF. This chain uses TRBV11-2 with TRBJ1-1, with 7 positions matching TRBD1. CDR3 length: 18 residues. CDR1 SGHAT and CDR2 FQNNGV come from the germline V gene. Losses at the gene ends were 2 bases for V and 0 bases for J; bases not matched to a gene: 12.

The V and J genes are TRBV5-1 and TRBJ2-1, with D hard to call. Trimming cost V 0 bases and J 5 bases, with 6 bases left between them. The CDR3 extends over 13 amino acids. The germline gives CDR1 SGHRS, CDR2 YFSETQ. CDR3 DNA sequence: TGCGCCAGCAGCTTGGGAGGAGACAATGAGCAGTTCTTC. Its protein is CASSLGGDNEQFF.

The V gene is TRBV5-1, the J gene TRBJ2-3, with 12 nucleotides matching TRBD2. Germline trimming cut 4 bases from V and 2 bases from J; bases unmatched to any gene: 5. CDR1 and CDR2 (germline): SGHRS, YFSETQ. The CDR3 is 16 amino acids. For the CDR3, the DNA is TGCGCCAGCAGCCTACTAGCGGGAGGACCCACAGATACGCAGTATTTT. It is translated as CASSLLAGGPTDTQYF.

This chain uses TRBV21-1 with TRBJ1-1. TRBV21-1 is termed a pseudogene. The CDR3 consists of 14 residues. The CDR3 sequence is CASITRAVNTEAFF. DNA of the CDR3: TGTGCCAGCATCACCCGAGCGGTGAACACTGAAGCTTTCTTT.

J is TRBJ2-3 and V is TRBV28; TRBD1 is a possible D gene (5 bases). V gave up 8 bases and J gave up 0 bases, with 24 bases separating them. CDR3 length: 18 amino acids. Germline CDR1 reads MDHEN; CDR2 reads SYDVKM. CDR3 bases: TGTGCCAGCCCCAAGGGATTGGCAGGGCCTACTAGCACAGATACGCAGTATTTT. Translated: CASPKGLAGPTSTDTQYF.

The rearrangement uses TRBV27 and TRBJ2-1, with 10 bases identical to TRBD2. V trimming: 4 bases; J trimming: 16 bases; junction bases outside the gene matches: 7. Germline V gene sequence: CDR1 MNHEY, CDR2 SMNVEV (reference sequence). The CDR3 has 12 residues. CDR3: CASSSNSGGGFF. The CDR3 coding sequence is TGTGCCAGCAGTTCTAACAGCGGGGGGGGTTTCTTC.

The chain couples TRBV19 to TRBJ2-7; TRBD1 aligns across 9 bases. Germline CDR1 LNHDA, CDR2 SQIVND (reference sequence). The CDR3 sequence is 15 residues long. Unmatched junction bases numbered 8, after V lost 4 bases and J lost 4 bases. CDR3 residues: CASSTFTGGRYEQYF. The CDR3 DNA is TGTGCCAGTAGTACCTTTACAGGGGGCAGGTACGAGCAGTACTTC.

Comment on this clone: Other DNA sequences of this sample code for an identical CDR3. The chain employs TRBV4-1 and TRBJ1-3; D is undetermined. Per germline, CDR1 MGHRA and CDR2 YSYEKL. This CDR3 region has 15 residues. The V and J ends lost 4 bases and 0 bases respectively, with 10 bases between them. The CDR3 bases are TGCGCCAGCAGCCGGACTGGGGACTCTGGAAACACCATATATTTT. Protein sequence: CASSRTGDSGNTIYF.

This clone was detected only a few times. J is TRBJ2-3 and V is TRBV4-2; 11 nucleotides align to TRBD2. CDR1 and CDR2 from the germline V gene are LGHNA and YNFKEQ. Trimming took 0 bases from V and 2 from J; bases not matched to a gene: 7. This CDR3 is 18 amino acids long. Here the CDR3 reads CASSQEVRLAGYTDTQYF. For the CDR3, the DNA is TGTGCCAGCAGCCAAGAGGTTCGACTAGCGGGGTACACAGATACGCAGTATTTT.

The chain employs TRBV27 and TRBJ1-2, with 7 bases fitting TRBD1. The junction had 3 bases not matched to a gene; V was cut back by 5 bases and J by 3 bases. The CDR3 consists of 13 residues. The germline CDR1 and CDR2 sequences are MNHEY and SMNVEV (reference sequence). CDR3 residues: CASSRDSYYGYTF. CDR3 DNA: TGTGCCAGCAGTCGGGACAGCTACTATGGCTACACCTTC.

This chain's CDR3 is CASSLLPTGVLKGYTF. As DNA, the CDR3 is TGTGCCAGCAGTTTACTCCCGACAGGGGTCCTGAAGGGCTACACCTTC. The chain employs TRBV28 and TRBJ1-2; TRBD1 matches 8 bases. V trimming: 2 bases; J trimming: 8 bases; junction bases outside the gene matches: 13. Per the germline V gene, CDR1 is MDHEN and CDR2 is SYDVKM. CDR3 length: 16 residues.

The chain uses TRBV5-1 and TRBJ2-7; 10 nucleotides line up with TRBD2. The length of the CDR3 is 16 residues. Germline CDR1 reads SGHRS; CDR2 reads YFSETQ. J gave up 2 bases and V 4 bases, and 9 bases lay outside the gene matches. CDR3 protein: CASSLAGTSATYEQYF. CDR3 sequence (DNA): TGCGCCAGCAGCCTGGCTGGGACTAGCGCAACCTACGAGCAGTACTTC.

In its sample, this clone is large (0.1 to 1%). This chain connects TRBV7-2 to TRBJ2-3; 8 bases map to TRBD1. Germline CDR1 SGHTA, CDR2 FQGNSA. Germline trimming cut 5 bases from V and 4 bases from J; bases unmatched to any gene: 8. This CDR3 has 15 amino acids. The CDR3 loop reads CASSQHRGTADTQYF. CDR3 bases: TGTGCCAGCAGCCAACACAGGGGGACCGCAGATACGCAGTATTTT. The full variable domain, rest sourced from reference TRBV7-2 and TRBJ2-3, is GAGVSQSPSNKVTEKGKDVELRCDPISGHTALYWYRQSLGQGLEFLIYFQGNSAPDKSGLPSDRFSAERTGGSVSTLTIQRTQQEDSAVYLCASSQHRGTADTQYFGPGTRLTVL.